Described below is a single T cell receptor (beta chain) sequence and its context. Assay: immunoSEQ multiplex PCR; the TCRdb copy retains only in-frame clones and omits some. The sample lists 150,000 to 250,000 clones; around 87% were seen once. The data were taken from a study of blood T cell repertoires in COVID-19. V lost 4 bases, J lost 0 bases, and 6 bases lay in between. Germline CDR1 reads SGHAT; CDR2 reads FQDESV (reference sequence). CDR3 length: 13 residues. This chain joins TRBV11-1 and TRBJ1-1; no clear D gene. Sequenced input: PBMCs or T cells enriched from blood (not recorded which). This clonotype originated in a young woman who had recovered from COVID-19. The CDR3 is CASSSYMNTEAFF. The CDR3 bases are TGTGCCAGCAGCTCTTACATGAACACTGAAGCTTTCTTT.